A single sample gave rise to the 6 T cell receptor beta chains below, sequenced in a study of T cells in Graves' hyperthyroidism and ophthalmopathy. RNA transcripts were the template for amplifying TCR beta CDR3 regions. A set of HTBI primers served as the primers for a first-round RT-PCR of the TCR CDR3. Via MiXCR, TCRdb re-called the multiplex PCR reads, giving one row per CDR3 protein. The sample consists of almost 500,000 distinct CDR3 sequences, approximately 23% of them appearing once. Sequences were obtained from blood. The receptors come from an older woman with Graves' ophthalmopathy.

J is TRBJ2-2 and V is TRBV3-1, with D hard to call. The V gene lost 1 base and the J gene lost 5 bases, with 8 bases spanning the gap. CDR3 length: 14 residues. Germline assignment: CDR1 LGHDT and CDR2 YNNKEL (reference sequence). DNA for the CDR3: TGTGCCAGCAGCCAAGTTGGTGCTACCGGGGAGCTGTTTTTT. It specifies CASSQVGATGELFF.

This clonotype was detected a few times. The chain employs TRBV7-2 and TRBJ2-7; 10 bases fit TRBD2. The germline gives CDR1 SGHTA, CDR2 FQGNSA. V was pared by 5 bases and J by 1 base, with 8 bases of the junction left unmatched. This CDR3 contains 16 residues. The CDR3 coding sequence is TGTGCCAGCAGCAGCCCTAGACTAGCGGGTTCCTACGAGCAGTACTTC. Its protein product is CASSSPRLAGSYEQYF.

V and J are TRBV20-1 and TRBJ1-3, with D possibly matching TRBD1 (6 bases). Germline V gives CDR1 DFQATT, CDR2 SNEGSKA (reference sequence). The CDR3 is made up of 13 amino acids. The V end was cut by 4 bases, the J end by 4 bases, with 11 bases between. The CDR3 DNA reads TGCAGTGCTACCCAGGGGCACGGAAACACCATATATTTT. Its protein is CSATQGHGNTIYF.

Remarks on this clonotype: Compared with germline, one end of the junction differs, possibly owing to a read error. V usage is TRBV7-9 and J usage is TRBJ2-5; no clear D gene. Germline CDR1 SEHNR, CDR2 FQNEAQ (reference sequence). CDR3 length equals 12 residues. The CDR3 region has the DNA TGTGCCAGCAACTTAGGAAAAGAGACCCAGTACTTC. It codes for CASNLGKETQYF.

At least ten counts were recorded for this clonotype. V gene TRBV6-1 combines with J gene TRBJ2-7; 11 bases agree with TRBD2. This CDR3 contains 16 residues. With 6 bases clipped from V and 3 bases from J, the junction kept 10 bases outside the gene matches. CDR1 MNHNS and CDR2 SASEGT come from the germline V gene. As DNA, the CDR3 is TGTGCCAGCAGCGATGGGACTAGCGGCACTTACTACGAGCAGTACTTC. Translated: CASSDGTSGTYYEQYF.

V and J are TRBV7-3 and TRBJ2-1; unclear D gene. V was pared by 5 bases and J by 7 bases, with 12 bases between. CDR3 length: 13 amino acids. Germline lookup yields CDR1 SGHTA and CDR2 FQGTGA. CDR3 nucleotides: TGTGCCAGCAGCCAATATCCGTCGAATGAGCAGTTCTTC. The encoded protein is CASSQYPSNEQFF. Drawing the rest from reference TRBV7-3 and TRBJ2-1, the complete variable domain is GAGVSQTPSNKVTEKGKYVELRCDPISGHTALYWYRQSLGQGPEFLIYFQGTGAADDSGLPNDRFFAVRPEGSVSTLKIQRTERGDSAVYLCASSQYPSNEQFFGPGTRLTVL.